This TCR beta chain stems from a study of blood T cell repertoires in COVID-19. At the level of the study: The United States, Italy and Spain supplied acute and convalescent COVID-19 samples. In each case, the material was cDNA or gDNA derived from T cells, B-cell-depleted T cells, or PBMCs.

Study processing details: From reference gene primer amplification, estimates of nucleated cell counts were derived. Libraries were prepared by immunoSEQ multiplex PCR; TCRdb keeps only in-frame clonotypes and omits some of them. V, J and clone size derive from that table, while D and trimming were established from the DNA sequence. Here the sample spans about 99,000 clones, 65% to 85% being singletons. This clone was counted between two and nine times. Germline CDR1 reads SNHLY; CDR2 reads FYNNEI. Trimming took off 3 bases at V and 11 bases at J, with 14 bases between the two ends. The CDR3 is 14 amino acids.

The V call is TRBV2, the J call TRBJ1-6, with a weak D call TRBD1 (5 bases). The TCR was taken from a man aged 70-80 years with active or convalescent COVID-19. The sample consisted of peripheral blood. This chain's CDR3 is CASSDSRGWTPLHF. The CDR3 DNA sequence: TGTGCCAGCAGTGATAGTAGGGGCTGGACACCCCTCCACTTT.